This T cell receptor (beta chain) derives from a study of T-cell reconstitution after alpha-beta-depleted transplantation in children. The CDR3 extends over 14 amino acids. With V trimmed by 6 bases and J by 0 bases, 4 bases remained unmatched. This clonotype was counted ten times or more. A TCRbeta library incorporating unique molecular identifiers was prepared. TCRdb used MiXCR to reprocess the PCR reads, holding one entry per CDR3 protein. The sample consists of about 150,000 distinct CDR3 sequences, 11% of them appearing once. The chain uses TRBV12-3 or TRBV12-4 and TRBJ2-5; TRBD1 agrees at 7 bases. The clonotype comes from a boy between 2 and 15 years old with acute myeloid leukemia, due to receive a stem cell transplant. Sample: PBMCs, taken before TCRalphabeta/CD19-depleted stem cell transplant. In DNA, the CDR3 is TGTGCCAGCAGCCCGGGACAGTACCAAGAGACCCAGTACTTC. Translating it yields CASSPGQYQETQYF.